The 24 T cell receptor beta chains below all came from one sample that was sequenced in a study of identical twins. TCRdb reprocessed the 5' RACE reads via MiXCR and lists one record per CDR3 protein. The sample consists of nearly 900,000 distinct CDR3 sequences, 12% of them appearing once. This same sample was also part of a study on yellow fever vaccine responses in identical twins.

The material sequenced was PBMCs. Receptors originate from a woman aged 18-29 years in good health.

Many counts were recorded for this clonotype. The chain couples TRBV7-9 to TRBJ2-7; tentatively, D is TRBD2 (6 bases). Trimming pared 3 bases from V and 3 bases from J, leaving 9 bases between. The V gene's germline CDR1 is SEHNR and CDR2 FQNEAQ (reference sequence). The CDR3 is 13 amino acids. CDR3 DNA sequence: TGTGCCAGCAGCTTGAGGGGAGGCTACGAGCAGTACTTC. Its protein is CASSLRGGYEQYF.

The J gene is TRBJ2-7, the V gene TRBV21-1; the DNA was not used to check the table's D call, TRBD1. TRBV21-1 is a recognized pseudogene. There are 16 residues in the CDR3. CDR3 sequence (DNA): TGTGCCAGCAGCGACGGGACAGGGGGCGAAAGGGACGAGCAGTACTTC. Protein: CASSDGTGGERDEQYF.

The rearrangement joins TRBV7-2 to TRBJ2-5; 7 positions match TRBD1. V lost 1 base to trimming and J lost 2 bases; unmatched junction nucleotides: 10. This CDR3 region has 17 residues. Germline V gene data show CDR1 as SGHTA and CDR2 as FQGNSA. The CDR3 protein is CASSLGVTGTAQETQYF. DNA of the CDR3: TGTGCCAGCAGCTTAGGAGTAACCGGGACAGCACAAGAGACCCAGTACTTC.

The chain couples TRBV15 to TRBJ2-7, with D hard to call. V shed 5 bases and J shed 2 bases, with 10 bases lying between them. The CDR3 contains 13 residues. Germline loops: CDR1 LNHNV, CDR2 YYDKDF (reference sequence). DNA of the CDR3: TGTGCCACCAGCGACCGGGTAGCCTACGAGCAGTACTTC. This translates into CATSDRVAYEQYF.

This clonotype has a handful of counts. The genes are TRBV7-3 and TRBJ2-3; D remains ambiguous. This CDR3 is built from 16 residues. CDR1 is SGHTA, CDR2 FQGTGA, per germline. V was clipped by 2 bases and J by 1 base, with 13 bases between them. CDR3 coding DNA: TGTGCCAGCAGCTTAGTGGGTAGGGATGGCACAGATACGCAGTATTTT. This gives the protein CASSLVGRDGTDTQYF.

The chain links TRBV27 to TRBJ1-4; 8 nucleotides align to TRBD1. Trimming took 6 bases from V and 3 from J; bases not matched to a gene: 3. CDR3 length equals 14 residues. Germline CDR1 and CDR2: MNHEY and SMNVEV (reference sequence). The CDR3, as DNA: TGTGCCAGCAGCCGACAGGGGCCTAATGAAAAACTGTTTTTT. Amino acid sequence: CASSRQGPNEKLFF.

The gene calls are TRBV6-5 and TRBJ1-1; maybe TRBD1 (6 bases). V lost 11 bases and J lost 4, with 11 bases in between. Per germline, CDR1 MNHEY and CDR2 SVGAGI. This CDR3 region has 11 residues. The DNA of the CDR3 is TGTGCCTCCCAAGGGGGCACTGAAGCTTTCTTT. Translated, it gives CASQGGTEAFF.

This clonotype came up a few times. The rearrangement joins TRBV7-9 to TRBJ2-3; 7 nucleotides agree with TRBD2. Per germline, CDR1 SEHNR and CDR2 FQNEAQ (reference sequence). This CDR3 comprises 15 residues. V dropped 7 bases and J dropped 5; count of bases not matched to a gene: 12. The CDR3 loop reads CASTPGGSGVDTQYF. The CDR3 DNA reads TGTGCCAGCACCCCAGGCGGGAGTGGTGTAGATACGCAGTATTTT.

This clonotype was seen once. This chain connects TRBV7-9 to TRBJ2-7; no clear D gene. Trimming removed 4 bases at V and 3 bases at J, with 10 bases between. CDR1 is SEHNR, CDR2 FQNEAQ, per germline (reference sequence). This CDR3 spans 13 amino acids. Written as DNA, the CDR3 is TGTGCCAGCAGCTCAGACGACAACTACGAGCAGTACGTC. Its translation is CASSSDDNYEQYV.

This clonotype was seen at least ten times. This chain links TRBV10-2 with TRBJ1-4; a possible D gene is TRBD1 (6 bases). Trimming cost V 8 bases and J 4 bases, with 11 bases left between them. Looked up from germline, CDR1 is WSHSY and CDR2 is SAAADI. The CDR3 consists of 13 residues. The CDR3 sequence: CASQGSGNEKLFF. CDR3 sequence (DNA): TGCGCCAGCCAGGGGTCCGGTAATGAAAAACTGTTTTTT.

The chain is built from TRBV5-6 and TRBJ2-7; D is unresolved. Trimming stripped 6 bases from V and 2 bases from J, with 9 bases between. Germline V gene data show CDR1 as SGHDT and CDR2 as YYEEEE. The CDR3 is 12 residues long. CDR3 amino acids: CASTIGPYEQYF. CDR3 bases: TGTGCCAGCACTATCGGTCCCTACGAGCAGTACTTC.

This clonotype was picked up many times. The chain joins TRBV5-1 to TRBJ1-2; D is perhaps TRBD1 (5 bases). The ends were cut back, 2 bases at V and 8 bases at J, with 10 bases in the middle. From germline, CDR1 is SGHRS and CDR2 YFSETQ. The CDR3 runs to 12 residues. In DNA form, the CDR3 reads TGCGCCAGCAGCTTCCGGGGCGAGGGCTACACCTTC. Protein product: CASSFRGEGYTF. Variable domain in full (rest from reference TRBV5-1 and TRBJ1-2): KAGVTQTPRYLIKTRGQQVTLSCSPISGHRSVSWYQQTPGQGLQFLFEYFSETQRNKGNFPGRFSGRQFSNSRSEMNVSTLELGDSALYLCASSFRGEGYTFGSGTRLTVV.

This chain uses TRBV12-3 or TRBV12-4 with TRBJ2-5; D gene uncertain. The CDR3 length is 16 residues. V was shortened by 2 bases and J by 0 bases, with 13 bases between the two germline ends. The CDR3 coding sequence is TGTGCCAGCAGTTTAAGGGCAGCTCCGTACCAAGAGACCCAGTACTTC. Translated: CASSLRAAPYQETQYF.

The chain employs TRBV5-1 and TRBJ2-6, with TRBD2 as a possible D gene (5 bases). The V and J ends lost 4 bases and 0 bases respectively, with 17 bases between them. The length of the CDR3 is 18 residues. Germline loops: CDR1 SGHRS, CDR2 YFSETQ. CDR3 region: CASSVGNLSPSGANVLTF. The DNA for the CDR3 is TGCGCCAGCAGCGTCGGGAACTTAAGTCCCTCTGGGGCCAACGTCCTGACTTTC.

V and J are TRBV11-1 and TRBJ2-7, with 8 bases aligning to TRBD1. The J segment lost 0 bases and the V segment lost 5 bases, leaving 6 bases of the junction unmatched. The CDR3 consists of 15 residues. Germline CDR1 and CDR2: SGHAT and FQDESV (reference sequence). The CDR3 spells CASSMGQASSYEQYV. The CDR3 bases are TGTGCCAGCAGCATGGGACAGGCGAGCTCCTACGAGCAGTACGTC.

This clonotype was seen only a few times. The chain uses TRBV10-3 and TRBJ2-1; no reliable D call. The CDR3 contains 13 residues. From germline, CDR1 is ENHRY and CDR2 SYGVKD. V gave up 3 bases and J gave up 8 bases, with 11 bases separating them. The CDR3 DNA sequence: TGTGCCATCAGTGACCCTCCGGAGTATGAGCAGTTCTTC. It encodes CAISDPPEYEQFF.

This clonotype has at least ten counts. The chain links TRBV12-3 or TRBV12-4 to TRBJ1-1; 7 nucleotides match TRBD1. V lost 3 bases and J lost 11; bases outside the gene matches: 6. The CDR3 sequence is 12 residues long. In nucleotides, the CDR3 is TGTGCCAGCAGTTTTGGGGACAGAGAGGCTTTCTTT. This translates into CASSFGDREAFF.

The chain couples TRBV21-1 to TRBJ2-7; the table's D call of TRBD2 was not tested on the DNA. TRBV21-1 has pseudogene status. The length of the CDR3 is 12 residues. In DNA form, the CDR3 reads TGTGCCAGCCTCCCGCCTACCTACGAGCAGTACGTC. It translates to CASLPPTYEQYV.

This clonotype was seen more than once but under ten times. The rearrangement uses TRBV7-8 and TRBJ2-3; 7 bases agree with TRBD1. The CDR3 has 18 amino acids. V shed 5 bases, J shed 4 bases, and the junction held 18 bases outside the gene matches. Germline V gives CDR1 SGHVS, CDR2 FQNEAQ. As DNA, the CDR3 is TGTGCCAGCAGCCCCGGGACAGCCAAACTAATTAAGGCAGATACGCAGTATTTT. It translates to CASSPGTAKLIKADTQYF.

The chain uses TRBV7-8 and TRBJ2-7; 8 nucleotides line up with TRBD1. V trimming: 5 bases; J trimming: 1 base; junction bases outside the gene matches: 16. CDR3 size: 18 residues. Germline CDR1 is SGHVS and CDR2 is FQNEAQ. Here the CDR3 reads CASSPGTGRNSGSYEQYF. DNA for the CDR3: TGTGCCAGCAGCCCCGGGACAGGCCGTAACTCAGGGTCCTACGAGCAGTACTTC.

This clonotype was counted a few times. The chain employs TRBV5-1 and TRBJ2-4; D might be TRBD2 (5 bases). CDR1 is SGHRS and CDR2 is YFSETQ in the germline V gene. The CDR3 spans 15 residues. V lost 4 bases and J 0 bases, leaving 11 bases between the germline ends. The CDR3 coding sequence is TGCGCCAGCAGCGAGGGCGAGGTAGCCAAAAACATTCAGTACTTC. It encodes CASSEGEVAKNIQYF.

This chain connects TRBV7-2 to TRBJ2-2; 11 nucleotides agree with TRBD2. The CDR3 is 17 residues long. The V and J ends lost 1 base and 4 bases, in that order; junction bases with no gene match: 5. CDR1 is SGHTA and CDR2 is FQGNSA in the germline V gene. This chain's CDR3 is CASSLVRLAGGTGELFF. DNA of the CDR3: TGTGCCAGCAGCTTAGTTCGCCTAGCGGGGGGCACCGGGGAGCTGTTTTTT. The full variable domain, with the rest looked up from reference TRBV7-2 and TRBJ2-2, is GAGVSQSPSNKVTEKGKDVELRCDPISGHTALYWYRQSLGQGLEFLIYFQGNSAPDKSGLPSDRFSAERTGGSVSTLTIQRTQQEDSAVYLCASSLVRLAGGTGELFFGEGSRLTVL.

This clonotype was seen more than once but under ten times. The chain joins TRBV11-2 to TRBJ1-2; D ambiguous. Germline CDR1 is SGHAT and CDR2 is FQNNGV. Trimming stripped 2 bases from V and 0 bases from J, with 10 bases between. The CDR3 has 15 amino acids. DNA of the CDR3: TGTGCCAGCAGCTTAACCCCGACGGCTAACTATGGCTACACCTTC. Amino acid sequence: CASSLTPTANYGYTF.

The chain joins TRBV12-3 or TRBV12-4 to TRBJ1-2; a weak D match, TRBD1 (5 bases). CDR3 length: 13 residues. Trimming pared 3 bases from V and 3 bases from J, leaving 8 bases between. CDR3 coding DNA: TGTGCCAGCAGTTTGATGACAGACTATGGCTACACCTTC. This sequence encodes CASSLMTDYGYTF.